In its sample, the clone carrying this T cell receptor beta chain was seen a few times. Authors' processing steps: It was from reference gene primer amplification that nucleated cell counts were estimated. Data came from immunoSEQ multiplex PCR; TCRdb stores just in-frame clones and leaves some out. V, J and clone size are those of that table, while D and trimming were read from the DNA. The repertoire consists of approximately 200,000 clones, with about 90% occurring once and the leading ten covering 1.5%. The sample originates from a study of blood T cell repertoires in COVID-19. Across the study: COVID-19 samples, acute and convalescent, were from the United States, Italy and Spain. Sources were T cells, B-cell-depleted T cells, or PBMCs; the material itself was cDNA or gDNA.

Trimming took 6 bases from V and 2 from J, leaving 7 bases between them. Germline CDR1 and CDR2: DFQATT and SNEGSKA (reference sequence). The CDR3 runs to 11 residues. V and J are TRBV20-1 and TRBJ2-5; D is undetermined. The TCR sequence derives from a young man with active or convalescent COVID-19. Sequencing was performed on peripheral blood. The CDR3, as DNA: TGCAGTGCCCCCAGGCAAGAGACCCAGTACTTC. Protein sequence: CSAPRQETQYF.